These 18 T cell receptor beta chains were sequenced from one sample in a study of shared clonotypes between healthy human individuals. The naive CD8 fraction comprised CD45RO-negative cells positively selected for CCR7 and excluded terminally differentiated effector memory CD45RA+ cells. TCRdb's table, derived via immunoSEQ multiplex PCR, lists solely in-frame clones and lacks some. Among some 600,000 clones, around 96% were seen once, and the ten largest hold 0.11%. The specimen sequenced was naive CD8+ T cells sorted from blood. The receptors come from a woman in her twenties or thirties in good health.

V gene TRBV6-5 combines with J gene TRBJ2-7; no firm D call. Trimming took 0 bases from V and 3 from J, leaving 12 bases between them. The CDR3 sequence is 15 residues long. Germline V gene data show CDR1 as MNHEY and CDR2 as SVGAGI. The CDR3 protein is CASSYSTESYYEQYF. The CDR3 region has the DNA TGTGCCAGCAGTTACTCGACGGAAAGTTACTACGAGCAGTACTTC.

The chain joins TRBV27 to TRBJ2-7; D remains ambiguous. This CDR3 is 10 amino acids long. Trimming removed 6 bases at V and 12 bases at J, with 12 bases between. Germline V gene sequence: CDR1 MNHEY, CDR2 SMNVEV (reference sequence). This CDR3 reads CASSFTRRYF. The CDR3 DNA is TGTGCCAGCAGCTTCACCCGAAGGTACTTC.

The chain has TRBV5-6 and TRBJ1-2, with 7 bases identical to TRBD1. V was clipped by 4 bases and J by 5 bases; unmatched bases: 5. From germline, CDR1 is SGHDT and CDR2 YYEEEE. The CDR3 extends over 13 amino acids. The CDR3 spells CASSGGTAYGYTF. In DNA form, the CDR3 reads TGTGCCAGCAGCGGAGGGACAGCTTATGGCTACACCTTC.

This chain connects TRBV6-1 to TRBJ2-7; D unclear. Germline CDR1 and CDR2: MNHNS and SASEGT. This CDR3 has 12 residues. V was cut by 2 bases and J by 4 bases, with 6 bases left in between. The CDR3 sequence is CASSEFGYEQYF. For the CDR3, the DNA is TGTGCCAGCAGTGAATTTGGTTACGAGCAGTACTTC.

This rearrangement joins TRBV19 to TRBJ2-7; D may be TRBD2 (5 bases). Germline lookup yields CDR1 LNHDA and CDR2 SQIVND (reference sequence). The CDR3 is 14 amino acids. V was clipped by 3 bases and J by 5 bases, with 14 bases between them. The CDR3 coding sequence is TGTGCCAGTAGTATCGGACTCAAAGGCCACGAGCAGTACTTC. Its protein product is CASSIGLKGHEQYF. Using reference TRBV19 and TRBJ2-7 for the parts outside the CDR3, the full variable domain is DGGITQSPKYLFRKEGQNVTLSCEQNLNHDAMYWYRQDPGQGLRLIYYSQIVNDFQKGDIAEGYSVSREKKESFPLTVTSAQKNPTAFYLCASSIGLKGHEQYFGPGTRLTVT.

The rearrangement links TRBV27 to TRBJ2-1; no clear D. This CDR3 contains 15 residues. Germline V gene lookup returns CDR1 MNHEY and CDR2 SMNVEV (reference sequence). The ends were cut back, 2 bases at V and 0 bases at J, with 8 bases in the middle. CDR3 sequence: CASSLSESSYNEQFF. DNA of the CDR3: TGTGCCAGCAGTTTAAGCGAGAGCTCCTACAATGAGCAGTTCTTC.

The chain combines TRBV30 with TRBJ2-3, with 9 bases that match TRBD2. Losses at the gene ends were 0 bases for V and 1 base for J; bases not matched to a gene: 5. CDR3 length equals 16 residues. Germline values: CDR1 GTSNPN, CDR2 SVGIG (reference sequence). For the CDR3, the DNA is TGTGCCTGGAGTGTACATAGCGGGAGAGGCACAGATACGCAGTATTTT. Translation gives CAWSVHSGRGTDTQYF.

The genes are TRBV19 and TRBJ2-1, with 9 bases that match TRBD1. Germline V lookup: CDR1 LNHDA, CDR2 SQIVND (reference sequence). The CDR3 has 15 amino acids. Germline trimming cut 3 bases from V and 7 bases from J; bases unmatched to any gene: 7. CDR3 sequence reads: CASSILGQGWNEQFF. The CDR3, as DNA: TGTGCCAGTAGTATCCTCGGACAGGGGTGGAATGAGCAGTTCTTC. The full variable domain, rest sourced from reference TRBV19 and TRBJ2-1, is DGGITQSPKYLFRKEGQNVTLSCEQNLNHDAMYWYRQDPGQGLRLIYYSQIVNDFQKGDIAEGYSVSREKKESFPLTVTSAQKNPTAFYLCASSILGQGWNEQFFGPGTRLTVL.

Remarks on this clone: The same CDR3 also results from other DNA sequences found in this sample. The CDR3 region is CASSFTGYEQYF. In DNA form, the CDR3 reads TGTGCCAGCAGTTTTACAGGTTACGAGCAGTACTTC. The V gene is TRBV28, the J gene TRBJ2-7; the D gene is possibly TRBD1 (5 bases). The germline V gene encodes CDR1 MDHEN and CDR2 SYDVKM. With 3 bases removed from V and 4 bases from J, the gap between germline ends came to 7 bases. The CDR3 has 12 amino acids. The entire variable domain, with the rest obtained from reference TRBV28 and TRBJ2-7, is as follows: DVKVTQSSRYLVKRTGEKVFLECVQDMDHENMFWYRQDPGLGLRLIYFSYDVKMKEKGDIPEGYSVSREKKERFSLILESASTNQTSMYLCASSFTGYEQYFGPGTRLTVT.

This rearrangement joins TRBV6-6 to TRBJ2-4, with TRBD1 matching over 7 bases. J was trimmed by 5 bases and V by 7 bases; bases with no gene match: 8. The CDR3 consists of 14 residues. CDR1 and CDR2 from the germline V gene are MNHNY and SVGAGI (reference sequence). The CDR3 spells CASTLDRKENIQYF. Written as DNA, the CDR3 is TGTGCCAGCACTCTGGACAGGAAAGAAAACATTCAGTACTTC.

The V call is TRBV10-2, the J call TRBJ2-7; the D is unclear. The V end lost 2 bases, the J end lost 4 bases, and 9 bases lay between the germline ends. The CDR3 is made up of 13 amino acids. In germline, CDR1 is WSHSY, CDR2 SAAADI. CDR3 loop: CASSEGIGYEQYF. CDR3 in DNA: TGCGCCAGCAGTGAGGGGATCGGATACGAGCAGTACTTC.

This sequence joins TRBV6-6 and TRBJ2-1; D ambiguous. This CDR3 contains 15 residues. The ends were cut back, 7 bases at V and 0 bases at J, with 13 bases in the middle. Germline V CDR1 and CDR2: MNHNY, SVGAGI (reference sequence). In DNA form, the CDR3 reads TGTGCCAGCATTAGTTCCCTTAGCTCCTACAATGAGCAGTTCTTC. As protein: CASISSLSSYNEQFF.

The chain links TRBV7-8 to TRBJ1-4; the D is unclear. Germline V gene sequence: CDR1 SGHVS, CDR2 FQNEAQ. This CDR3 is built from 15 residues. The V end lost 2 bases, the J end lost 6 bases, and 13 bases lay between the germline ends. The CDR3 DNA sequence: TGTGCCAGCAGCTTAAGAGATGCCGCGGATGAAAAACTGTTTTTT. Protein product: CASSLRDAADEKLFF.

The chain uses TRBV19 and TRBJ2-2, with D tentatively TRBD2 (6 bases). Looked up from germline, CDR1 is LNHDA and CDR2 is SQIVND (reference sequence). Trimming shortened V by 1 base and J by 6 bases, and 9 bases separated the two germline ends. This CDR3 is built from 14 residues. The CDR3 sequence: CASSIVEGSGELFF. CDR3 sequence (DNA): TGTGCCAGTAGTATAGTGGAGGGATCCGGGGAGCTGTTTTTT.

CDR3 amino acids: CASKETGGYEQYF. The CDR3 region has the DNA TGTGCCAGCAAGGAGACAGGGGGCTACGAGCAGTACTTC. The chain links TRBV28 to TRBJ2-7, with 9 nucleotides matching TRBD1. There are 13 residues in the CDR3. From germline, CDR1 is MDHEN and CDR2 SYDVKM. J gave up 3 bases and V 7 bases, and 4 bases lay outside the gene matches. The full variable domain, completed using reference TRBV28 and TRBJ2-7, is DVKVTQSSRYLVKRTGEKVFLECVQDMDHENMFWYRQDPGLGLRLIYFSYDVKMKEKGDIPEGYSVSREKKERFSLILESASTNQTSMYLCASKETGGYEQYFGPGTRLTVT.

The gene calls are TRBV14 and TRBJ1-1, with D uncertain. The CDR3 covers 12 residues. The germline V gene has CDR1 SGHDN and CDR2 FVKESK. V was cut by 4 bases and J by 7 bases, with 10 bases left in between. The CDR3 DNA sequence: TGTGCCAGCAGCCTCTCCGGTGGTGAAGCTTTCTTT. This sequence encodes CASSLSGGEAFF.

The rearrangement uses TRBV19 and TRBJ1-1; 7 bases are shared with TRBD1. J gave up 4 bases and V 6 bases, and 5 bases lay outside the gene matches. Germline V gene sequence: CDR1 LNHDA, CDR2 SQIVND (reference sequence). The CDR3 has 13 amino acids. CDR3 protein: CASSVGQSTEAFF. In DNA, the CDR3 is TGTGCCAGTAGCGTGGGACAGAGCACTGAAGCTTTCTTT.

The chain combines TRBV11-1 with TRBJ2-7; a possible D gene is TRBD1 (6 bases). This CDR3 comprises 18 residues. Trimming shortened V by 5 bases and J by 2 bases, and 25 bases separated the two germline ends. The germline V gene has CDR1 SGHAT and CDR2 FQDESV (reference sequence). CDR3 coding DNA: TGTGCCAGCAGCCAGAGAGAAACCGGGACAACTGCCGCCTACGAGCAGTACTTC. It translates to CASSQRETGTTAAYEQYF.